This TCR beta chain was identified in a study of identical twins (dated by TCRdb to the mid-2010s). Background on the whole study: TCR alpha and beta repertoires from monozygotic twins, unrelated adults of various ages and cord blood were deep-sequenced to test whether fetal clonotypes persist. To rule out contamination, the twin experiments were replicated at different times with different library preparation protocols. Paper-wide results and their limitations: Recombination models systematically underestimated out-of-frame TCR alpha sharing in monozygotic twins but agreed with sharing between unrelated individuals. Compared with coincidental sharing between unrelated individuals, out-of-frame TCR alpha sequences shared between twins showed an excess of sequences with low generation probability. Zero-insertion analyses could be partly confounded by invariant T cells such as MAIT and iNKT, though diverse VJ usage argued against such confounding for most clonotypes. Conclusions relied on cross-sectional statistical analysis, since the same donors could not be followed over many years. A weaker excess of twin sharing was found in beta out-of-frame sequences because the signal-to-noise ratio was lowered by fewer shared sequences. Fewer insertions were carried by abundant cord blood beta clonotypes, a similar but weaker trend appeared in young adult naive repertoires, and no such trend appeared in memory repertoires.

Only healthy Caucasian donors were included. The twin cohort comprised three pairs of female monozygotic twins, all aged about 18 to 30 years. Peripheral blood mononuclear cells were used as the source from which RNA for TCR libraries was isolated. Per the germline V gene, ENHRY is the CDR1 and SYGVKD is the CDR2. Clipping removes 6 bases from V and 1 base from J, with 4 as the unmatched junction base count. From the cysteine through the phenylalanine, the CDR3 covers 15 amino acids. CDR3 DNA is the only sequence kept; it has 45 bases, read in frame from the first base. The method behind the library was 5' RACE. Instrument on record: Illumina HiSeq 2000. Template switching added a universal primer binding site, and the final cDNA carried a unique molecular identifier that allowed TCR cDNA molecules to be counted accurately. First-strand cDNA for TCR alpha and beta chains was synthesized from specific primers in the conserved constant-segment region. To control for contamination, every cDNA library was double barcoded, receiving both a SMART-Mk sample barcode and Illumina barcodes. Two successive PCR steps introduced TruSeq adapter sequences along with Illumina sample barcodes. TCR alpha and beta cDNA libraries were sequenced on the Illumina HiSeq platform with custom primers. The study's own analysis went as follows. MiGEC processed the raw reads to extract unique molecular identifiers, while MiXCR was used to determine the CDR3 positions. Recombination models were inferred per individual with the repgenHMM and IGoR tools using an EM algorithm. The analysis of shared clonotypes was done with the tcR package in R, with sharing normalized by the product of cloneset sizes. To study raw recombination free of thymic and clonal selection effects, out-of-frame nonproductive sequences were analyzed. The public reads were run again by TCRdb, first through fastp at Q25 and then through MiXCR, and only productive beta chains were kept. Rows with one shared CDR3 protein collapse into an entry with the most common genes and DNA. TCRdb, not the authors, supplied the V and J calls. For this sample the table gives approximately 890,000 distinct CDR3 sequences, of which roughly 12% were detected only once. Jointly, the top ten make up 1.5% to 2% of the sample.

This clonotype was counted only a few times. Its specific antigen is unknown. No much larger clone exists at a distance of one base, and base qualities are not known. This same sample was also part of a study on yellow fever vaccine responses in identical twins. The second paper further reports: According to the authors, the vaccine-induced T cell response in identical twins seemed to be partly convergent and partly specific to each individual. In the study, vaccine-responding T cell clones were precisely tracked in identical twins.

The sequencing sample was made of PBMCs. This clonotype was obtained from a woman between 18 and 30 years old in good health. Here the chain combines TRBV10-3 and TRBJ2-2; 8 central nucleotides agree with TRBD1. The nucleotide sequence is TGTGCCATCAGCCACGGGACAGGGAACACCGGGGAGCTGTTTTTT. This yields the protein CAISHGTGNTGELFF.